Sequencing of this TCR beta chain was carried out in a study of cytomegalovirus exposure and HLA in healthy donors. Study-level points and caveats: Most TCR sequences showed up rarely, but some public TCRs showed up in many donors. Among immune exposure information, only CMV serostatus was available.

Trimming shortened V by 2 bases and J by 0 bases, and 11 bases separated the two germline ends. The CDR3 length is 17 residues. In germline, CDR1 is KGHSH, CDR2 LQKENI. Concerning this clone: No antigen is known for it.

The PCR made use of 60 Vbeta and 13 Jbeta primers. The method was immunoSEQ multiplex PCR; TCRdb's version includes in-frame clones alone and lacks a portion of them. The listing records about 160,000 clones. Input material: PBMCs. The source is a woman aged 55-75 years in good health and CMV-seronegative. This chain joins TRBV18 and TRBJ2-6, with a tentative D call TRBD2 (5 bases). The CDR3 loop is CASSPEGFRSGANVLTF. The CDR3 DNA reads TGTGCCAGCTCACCAGAGGGTTTCCGCTCTGGGGCCAACGTCCTGACTTTC.